Presented here are 8 T cell receptor beta chains from one specimen sequenced in a study of regulatory T cells in long-lasting Graves disease. This sample's time point: newly diagnosed GD, antithyroid drugs for less than 3 months. The TCR library was made from RNA extracted from PBMCs. Arm-PCR of CDR3 regions and iRepertoire HTBI primers were used to build TCR beta libraries. TCRdb reprocessed the multiplex PCR reads via MiXCR and lists one record per CDR3 protein. Of 240,000 or so distinct CDR3 sequences listed, around 21% are singletons. The specimen comprised peripheral blood mononuclear cells (PBMCs), sampled at new diagnosis, from a patient treated with antithyroid drugs. These receptors originate from a female donor with Graves disease.

CDR3 DNA: TGCAGTGCCCCGATACTAGCGGGGGGACCCACAGATACGCAGTATTTT. Translating it yields CSAPILAGGPTDTQYF. V usage is TRBV20-1 and J usage is TRBJ2-3; 12 bases are a match to TRBD2. CDR3 size: 16 residues. After removal of 6 bases from V and 2 bases from J, the junction contained 9 bases not matched to a gene. In germline, CDR1 is DFQATT, CDR2 SNEGSKA (reference sequence).

As regards this clonotype: It is likely a read error: a sequence one base away is far more abundant. The rearrangement uses TRBV7-2 and TRBJ2-1; D possibly corresponds to TRBD2 (5 bases). V was pared by 5 bases and J by 10 bases, with 12 bases between. Germline V gene sequence: CDR1 SGHTA, CDR2 FQGNSA. The CDR3 is made up of 12 amino acids. CDR3 protein: CASSQTGTEQFF. As DNA, the CDR3 is TGTGCCAGCAGCCAGACGGGAACCGAGCAGTTCTTC.

This clonotype was counted between two and nine times. The gene calls are TRBV29-1 and TRBJ2-7, with TRBD1 matching 7 bases. This CDR3 has 13 amino acids. CDR1 is SQVTM, CDR2 ANQGSEA, per germline. V lost 7 bases, J lost 0 bases, and 6 bases stayed unmatched. This chain's CDR3 is CSGGAGGSYEQYF. CDR3 nucleotides: TGCAGCGGTGGGGCAGGGGGCTCCTACGAGCAGTACTTC.

This clonotype was picked up many times. V is TRBV6-9 and J is TRBJ2-5, with D unclear. The germline gives CDR1 MNHGY, CDR2 SVAAGI. The CDR3 runs 15 residues. Trimming shortened V by 3 bases and J by 2 bases, and 13 bases separated the two germline ends. CDR3 loop: CASSYSPARQETQYF. In DNA, the CDR3 is TGTGCCAGCAGTTACTCTCCCGCCAGGCAAGAGACCCAGTACTTC.

The rearrangement links TRBV7-9 to TRBJ1-6; no firm D call. V lost 5 bases to trimming and J lost 7 bases, with 12 bases between them. Germline CDR1 is SEHNR and CDR2 is FQNEAQ (reference sequence). The CDR3 is 14 amino acids. The CDR3 coding sequence is TGTGCCAGCAGCGGGAGACCCCTAAATTCACCCCTCCACTTT. This encodes CASSGRPLNSPLHF.

This clonotype appeared many times. The V call is TRBV7-6, the J call TRBJ2-7; D is unresolved. This CDR3 has 15 residues. The V and J ends lost 1 base and 3 bases respectively, with 13 bases between them. Germline-derived CDR1 and CDR2 are SGHVS and FNYEAQ. CDR3 coding DNA: TGTGCCAGCAGCTTAGACCCCGGAGAGTACTACGAGCAGTACTTC. Its translation is CASSLDPGEYYEQYF.

The chain couples TRBV5-5 to TRBJ2-3, with 8 bases matching TRBD2. The ends lost 4 bases at V and 2 bases at J; junction bases unmatched: 6. Looked up from germline, CDR1 is SGHKS and CDR2 is YYEKEE (reference sequence). There are 15 residues in the CDR3. The CDR3 here is CASSPGLAFTDTQYF. The CDR3, as DNA: TGTGCCAGCAGCCCCGGACTAGCCTTCACAGATACGCAGTATTTT.

The sample holds many counts of this clonotype. The chain links TRBV28 to TRBJ1-1; D perhaps matches TRBD1 (6 bases). Per germline, CDR1 MDHEN and CDR2 SYDVKM. The CDR3 covers 15 residues. Trimming removed 6 bases from V and 1 base from J, with 15 bases in between. This CDR3 reads CASSPNTGRNTEAFF. The CDR3 DNA is TGTGCCAGCAGCCCAAACACAGGGCGGAACACTGAAGCTTTCTTT.